This paragraph reports one T cell receptor beta chain. TCRdb called the 5' RACE reads again in MiXCR, with one record for every CDR3 protein. The top ten hold 15% of the sample, which has about 630,000 distinct CDR3 sequences, 9% to 15% seen once. With 1 base removed from V and 2 bases from J, the gap between germline ends came to 9 bases. CDR3 length equals 14 residues. From germline, CDR1 is DFQATT and CDR2 SNEGSKA (reference sequence). The data are from a study of T cells after yellow fever vaccination. About the study: Preparing low-cell-number fractions relied on SMART-Seq v4 Ultra Low Input.

Here the sequenced sample was PBMCs, taken on the day of the yellow fever booster vaccination. The receptor was isolated from a young man who received the YFV17D yellow fever vaccine. The chain carries TRBV20-1 and TRBJ2-1, with no clear D. The CDR3 loop reads CSARVVAAYNEQFF. The CDR3 nucleotides are TGCAGTGCTAGAGTAGTGGCAGCCTACAATGAGCAGTTCTTC.